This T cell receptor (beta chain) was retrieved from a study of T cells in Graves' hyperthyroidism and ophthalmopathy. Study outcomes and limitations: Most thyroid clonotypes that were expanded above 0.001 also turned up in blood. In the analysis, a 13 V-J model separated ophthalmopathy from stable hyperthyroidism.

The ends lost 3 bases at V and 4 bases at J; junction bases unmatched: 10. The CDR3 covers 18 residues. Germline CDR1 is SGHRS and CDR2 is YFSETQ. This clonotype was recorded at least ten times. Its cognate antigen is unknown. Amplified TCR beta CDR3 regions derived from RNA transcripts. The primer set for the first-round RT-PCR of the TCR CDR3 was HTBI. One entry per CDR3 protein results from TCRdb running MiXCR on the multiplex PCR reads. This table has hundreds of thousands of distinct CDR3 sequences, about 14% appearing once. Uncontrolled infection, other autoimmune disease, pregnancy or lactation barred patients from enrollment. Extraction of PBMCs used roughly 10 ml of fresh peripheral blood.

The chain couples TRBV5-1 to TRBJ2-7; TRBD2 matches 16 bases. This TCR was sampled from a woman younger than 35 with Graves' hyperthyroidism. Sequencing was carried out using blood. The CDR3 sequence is CASSSSGLAGGDPYEQYF. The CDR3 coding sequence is TGCGCCAGCAGCTCCTCGGGACTAGCGGGAGGGGATCCTTACGAGCAGTACTTC.